The 12 T cell receptor beta chains presented below share a single source sample, sequenced in a study of blood T cell repertoires in COVID-19. Sequenced by immunoSEQ multiplex PCR; TCRdb stores in-frame clones only, minus some. The sample has approximately 180,000 clones, about 83% seen once. The sequenced material came from peripheral blood. The receptor set was obtained from a person between 65 and 79 years old with COVID-19, enrolled during active disease.

This chain uses TRBV3-1 (or the pseudogene TRBV3-2) with TRBJ1-2, with 8 bases that match TRBD1. J was trimmed by 0 bases and V by 6 bases; bases with no gene match: 9. This CDR3 has 16 residues. CDR1 is LGHDT and CDR2 is YNNKEL in the germline V gene (reference sequence). The CDR3 loop reads CASSPRGLETNYGYTF. The CDR3 DNA is TGTGCCAGCAGTCCCAGGGGGCTGGAGACTAACTATGGCTACACCTTC.

This rearrangement joins TRBV18 to TRBJ1-4; 8 bases line up with TRBD1. The V segment lost 3 bases and the J segment 6 bases; nucleotides outside the gene matches: 6. The CDR3 sequence is 15 residues long. Looked up from germline, CDR1 is KGHSH and CDR2 is LQKENI. The CDR3 reads CASSPDREGDEKLFF. The CDR3 region has the DNA TGTGCCAGCTCACCGGACAGGGAAGGGGATGAAAAACTGTTTTTT.

This clone was seen only once. The V and J genes are TRBV6-5 and TRBJ2-2; TRBD2 aligns across 9 bases. The V and J ends lost 7 bases and 3 bases, in that order; junction bases with no gene match: 6. Germline V lookup: CDR1 MNHEY, CDR2 SVGAGI. The CDR3 has 15 residues. CDR3 nucleotides: TGTGCCAGCAATAGCGGGAGATTGTACACCGGGGAGCTGTTTTTT. Its protein is CASNSGRLYTGELFF.

V gene TRBV6-1 combines with J gene TRBJ1-1; 8 bases match TRBD1. The CDR3 extends over 15 amino acids. Germline values: CDR1 MNHNS, CDR2 SASEGT. Trimming took 1 base from V and 8 from J; bases not matched to a gene: 9. This CDR3 reads CASSEEPQGAGEAFF. In DNA form, the CDR3 reads TGTGCCAGCAGTGAAGAGCCTCAGGGGGCTGGGGAAGCTTTCTTT.

The chain joins TRBV12-3 or TRBV12-4 to TRBJ2-7; perhaps TRBD2 as D (6 bases). The CDR3 runs 13 residues. V lost 8 bases to trimming and J lost 2 bases, with 13 bases between them. The CDR3 DNA reads TGTGCCAGCGGGTACGGGGGTACCTACGAGCAGTACTTC. Encoded protein: CASGYGGTYEQYF.

The chain is built from TRBV7-2 and TRBJ1-1, with a possible D match to TRBD1 (6 bases). V was cut by 1 base and J by 9 bases, with 21 bases left in between. The germline V gene encodes CDR1 SGHTA and CDR2 FQGNSA. The CDR3 totals 16 residues. DNA for the CDR3: TGTGCCAGCAGCTTAGTAGGTGGGGGTCTCGGGGGGCAAGCTTTCTTT. Translating it yields CASSLVGGGLGGQAFF.

This clone appeared a single time. This chain links TRBV7-9 with TRBJ1-2; the D is unclear. Trimming stripped 5 bases from V and 8 bases from J, with 15 bases between. The germline CDR1 and CDR2 sequences are SEHNR and FQNEAQ (reference sequence). The CDR3 consists of 13 residues. The chain's CDR3 is CASSRAGGQGYTF. CDR3 DNA: TGTGCCAGCAGCCGAGCTGGAGGCCAAGGCTACACCTTC. Variable domain in full (rest from reference TRBV7-9 and TRBJ1-2): DTGVSQNPRHKITKRGQNVTFRCDPISEHNRLYWYRQTLGQGPEFLTYFQNEAQLEKSRLLSDRFSAERPKGSFSTLEIQRTEQGDSAMYLCASSRAGGQGYTFGSGTRLTVV.

This chain joins TRBV25-1 and TRBJ1-6; TRBD1 matches 7 bases. CDR1 MGHDK and CDR2 SYGVNS come from the germline V gene. The CDR3 totals 16 residues. The V and J ends lost 5 bases and 8 bases, in that order; junction bases with no gene match: 12. In nucleotides, the CDR3 is TGTGCCAGCAGTCATAGGCGTGAGGGGGCTGATTCACCCCTCCACTTT. Amino acid sequence: CASSHRREGADSPLHF.

J is TRBJ1-3 and V is TRBV28, with 7 bases identical to TRBD1. This CDR3 region has 15 residues. In germline, CDR1 is MDHEN, CDR2 SYDVKM. Losses at the gene ends were 6 bases for V and 0 bases for J; bases not matched to a gene: 5. The CDR3 loop is CASRSRQGSGNTIYF. The CDR3, as DNA: TGTGCCAGCAGATCGCGACAGGGCTCTGGAAACACCATATATTTT.

The rearrangement uses TRBV7-9 and TRBJ2-1, with D possibly TRBD2 on 5 matching bases. The CDR3 totals 12 residues. The V gene's germline CDR1 is SEHNR and CDR2 FQNEAQ (reference sequence). V lost 4 bases to trimming and J lost 7 bases, with 8 bases between them. CDR3 DNA: TGTGCCAGCAGCTCCGGACTTAATGAGCAGTTCTTC. This encodes CASSSGLNEQFF.

The rearrangement joins TRBV4-1 to TRBJ2-1; 12 nucleotides agree with TRBD2. J was trimmed by 7 bases and V by 4 bases; bases with no gene match: 5. CDR3 size: 15 residues. CDR1 and CDR2 (germline): MGHRA, YSYEKL. The CDR3 nucleotides read TGCGCCAGCAGCCCCCTAGCGGGAGGGATTAATGAGCAGTTCTTC. Its protein is CASSPLAGGINEQFF.

V is TRBV4-2 and J is TRBJ2-7; 9 nucleotides match TRBD1. CDR1 is LGHNA, CDR2 YNFKEQ, per germline. CDR3 length: 14 residues. V was pared by 4 bases and J by 2 bases, with 3 bases of the junction left unmatched. The CDR3 is CASSPRDRAYEQYF. As DNA, the CDR3 is TGTGCCAGCAGCCCCCGGGACAGGGCCTACGAGCAGTACTTC.